The next 21 T cell receptor beta chains were all read from a single sample in a study of response to subunit inactivated influenza vaccine. From the RT-PCR reads, TCRdb called clonotypes with MiXCR, one entry per CDR3 protein. This table has 590,000 or so distinct CDR3 sequences, about 14% appearing once. Sequenced material: PBMCs from blood, taken 14 days before vaccination. These TCRs come from a man aged 45 to 65 who received an inactivated influenza vaccine.

This clonotype was picked up many times. The chain has TRBV2 and TRBJ2-7; D is unresolved. The CDR3 covers 13 residues. The germline V gene has CDR1 SNHLY and CDR2 FYNNEI. With 1 base removed from V and 3 bases from J, the gap between germline ends came to 7 bases. The CDR3 here is CASSEDSNYEQYF. The DNA for the CDR3 is TGTGCCAGCAGTGAAGACAGTAACTACGAGCAGTACTTC.

This clonotype was counted a few times. V gene TRBV12-3 or TRBV12-4 combines with J gene TRBJ2-7, with a tentative D call TRBD1 (5 bases). This CDR3 has 15 amino acids. Trimming shortened V by 2 bases and J by 2 bases, and 13 bases separated the two germline ends. The CDR3 loop is CASSLRYMGPYEQYF. The CDR3 DNA sequence: TGTGCCAGCAGTTTACGGTACATGGGGCCCTACGAGCAGTACTTC.

This clonotype appeared many times. V and J are TRBV14 and TRBJ2-2; D unclear. This CDR3 is 14 amino acids long. Trimming left V 0 bases short and J 7 bases short, with 9 bases between. CDR1 SGHDN and CDR2 FVKESK come from the germline V gene. CDR3: CASSQEVRVGELFF. DNA for the CDR3: TGTGCCAGCAGCCAAGAGGTCCGCGTCGGGGAGCTGTTTTTT.

This clonotype occurred a few times. The V gene is TRBV5-1, the J gene TRBJ2-3, with 7 bases lining up with TRBD2. V lost 1 base to trimming and J lost 1 base; unmatched junction nucleotides: 12. The CDR3 length is 18 residues. Germline loops: CDR1 SGHRS, CDR2 YFSETQ. The CDR3: CASSLLPGGGTRTDTQYF. The CDR3 DNA sequence: TGCGCCAGCAGCTTGTTACCCGGGGGAGGGACCCGCACAGATACGCAGTATTTT.

In this sample, this clonotype turned up many times. The chain employs TRBV7-2 and TRBJ2-2, with D hard to call. Germline V gene sequence: CDR1 SGHTA, CDR2 FQGNSA. The CDR3 totals 12 residues. The V end was cut by 3 bases, the J end by 6 bases, with 5 bases between. CDR3 region: CASSFWAGELFF. The CDR3 region has the DNA TGTGCCAGCAGCTTTTGGGCCGGGGAGCTGTTTTTT.

This chain joins TRBV5-1 and TRBJ2-6; D unclear. Germline V gene data show CDR1 as SGHRS and CDR2 as YFSETQ. The ends were cut back, 0 bases at V and 4 bases at J, with 11 bases in the middle. The CDR3 length is 16 residues. In nucleotides, the CDR3 is TGCGCCAGCAGCTTGGACCCATCGAGGGGGGCCAACGTCCTGACTTTC. Translated, it gives CASSLDPSRGANVLTF.

This clonotype was seen a few times. The rearrangement links TRBV20-1 to TRBJ1-5, with D tentatively TRBD1 (6 bases). Trimming took off 4 bases at V and 6 bases at J, with 16 bases between the two ends. CDR3 length equals 14 residues. Germline V gene sequence: CDR1 DFQATT, CDR2 SNEGSKA (reference sequence). The CDR3 reads CSATGAGWSQPQHF. CDR3 DNA sequence: TGCAGTGCTACAGGGGCGGGATGGAGTCAGCCCCAGCATTTT.

The chain couples TRBV20-1 to TRBJ2-5, with D possibly TRBD1 on 6 matching bases. The CDR3 contains 14 residues. V was shortened by 7 bases and J by 0 bases, with 15 bases between the two germline ends. In germline, CDR1 is DFQATT, CDR2 SNEGSKA (reference sequence). The CDR3 DNA reads TGCAGTGTTTTGGCCAGGGGCCACCAAGAGACCCAGTACTTC. This codes for CSVLARGHQETQYF.

At least ten counts were recorded for this clonotype. The chain's CDR3 is CACSGGEGYNEQFF. As DNA, the CDR3 is TGCGCCTGCTCAGGGGGCGAAGGCTACAATGAGCAGTTCTTC. This chain joins TRBV5-1 and TRBJ2-1; 8 nucleotides align to TRBD1. Looked up from germline, CDR1 is SGHRS and CDR2 is YFSETQ. The CDR3 is 14 amino acids. The junction had 9 bases not matched to a gene; V was cut back by 10 bases and J by 3 bases.

This clonotype was recorded a few times. The gene calls are TRBV6-5 and TRBJ2-5, with 11 bases identical to TRBD2. The CDR3 is 17 amino acids. The junction had 7 bases not matched to a gene; V was cut back by 0 bases and J by 4 bases. Germline CDR1 MNHEY, CDR2 SVGAGI. This CDR3 reads CASSYSKGLAGGETQYF. The DNA of the CDR3 is TGTGCCAGCAGTTACTCGAAAGGTCTAGCGGGAGGAGAGACCCAGTACTTC.

This clonotype appeared a single time. The rearrangement uses TRBV20-1 and TRBJ2-3; the match to TRBD2 covers 8 bases. The CDR3 extends over 13 amino acids. V shed 4 bases and J 4 bases; nucleotides not matched to a gene: 4. The germline CDR1 and CDR2 sequences are DFQATT and SNEGSKA (reference sequence). The CDR3, as DNA: TGCAGTGCTACGACTAGCGTGGCAGATACGCAGTATTTT. Its protein product is CSATTSVADTQYF.

This chain's CDR3 is CASSAGTSGIPYEQYF. The CDR3 DNA is TGCGCCAGCAGCGCCGGTACTAGCGGGATACCCTACGAGCAGTACTTC. V and J are TRBV5-1 and TRBJ2-7, with 10 bases aligning to TRBD2. Germline V gene lookup returns CDR1 SGHRS and CDR2 YFSETQ. With 4 bases clipped from V and 2 bases from J, the junction kept 9 bases outside the gene matches. CDR3 length equals 16 residues.

J is TRBJ1-4 and V is TRBV4-1, with a tentative D call TRBD1 (5 bases). CDR3 length: 15 residues. V shed 4 bases and J shed 7 bases, with 16 bases lying between them. The germline CDR1 and CDR2 sequences are MGHRA and YSYEKL. The CDR3 loop is CASSPRGFLGEKLFF. The CDR3 nucleotides are TGCGCCAGCAGCCCAAGGGGTTTTTTGGGTGAAAAACTGTTTTTT.

The chain couples TRBV5-1 to TRBJ2-3; TRBD2 matches 11 bases. Germline CDR1 SGHRS, CDR2 YFSETQ. The CDR3 has 15 amino acids. V shed 0 bases, J shed 5 bases, and the junction held 2 bases outside the gene matches. CDR3 in amino acids: CASSLVTSGRDTQYF. The CDR3 DNA reads TGCGCCAGCAGCTTGGTAACTAGCGGGAGAGATACGCAGTATTTT.

This clonotype showed up just a few times. J is TRBJ1-5 and V is TRBV18; the match to TRBD1 covers 8 bases. Losses at the gene ends were 4 bases for V and 4 bases for J; bases not matched to a gene: 6. The CDR3 runs 15 residues. CDR1 KGHSH and CDR2 LQKENI come from the germline V gene. CDR3 amino acids: CASSQAGQDNQPQHF. DNA for the CDR3: TGTGCCAGCTCACAGGCGGGACAGGATAATCAGCCCCAGCATTTT. Looking up the rest from reference TRBV18 and TRBJ1-5 gives the full variable domain: NAGVMQNPRHLVRRRGQEARLRCSPMKGHSHVYWYRQLPEEGLKFMVYLQKENIIDESGMPKERFSAEFPKEGPSILRIQQVVRGDSAAYFCASSQAGQDNQPQHFGDGTRLSIL.

The sample holds many counts of this clonotype. The V gene is TRBV4-3, the J gene TRBJ2-7; D possibly corresponds to TRBD1 (6 bases). V lost 2 bases, J lost 2 bases, and 7 bases lay in between. The CDR3 runs to 13 residues. CDR1 LGHNA and CDR2 YSLEER come from the germline V gene. CDR3 in amino acids: CASSQWTAYEQYF. DNA of the CDR3: TGCGCCAGCAGCCAATGGACAGCCTACGAGCAGTACTTC.

This chain's CDR3 is CASSPTLAGLGNTIYF. CDR3 DNA: TGCGCCAGCAGTCCTACCCTGGCCGGGCTCGGAAACACCATATATTTT. The chain joins TRBV10-2 to TRBJ1-3; D remains ambiguous. There are 16 residues in the CDR3. Germline V gives CDR1 WSHSY, CDR2 SAAADI. Trimming took off 5 bases at V and 4 bases at J, with 18 bases between the two ends.

The gene calls are TRBV5-1 and TRBJ2-5; D perhaps matches TRBD1 (6 bases). Germline V gene sequence: CDR1 SGHRS, CDR2 YFSETQ. V lost 6 bases to trimming and J lost 2 bases, with 17 bases between them. CDR3 length: 15 amino acids. CDR3 loop: CASKQTGNYQETQYF. CDR3 coding DNA: TGCGCCAGCAAACAGACAGGAAACTATCAAGAGACCCAGTACTTC.

The chain couples TRBV4-2 to TRBJ2-5, with D perhaps given as TRBD1 or TRBD2 (5 bases each). Germline CDR1 is LGHNA and CDR2 is YNFKEQ. The CDR3 extends over 15 amino acids. The V end was cut by 1 base, the J end by 5 bases, with 14 bases between. This chain's CDR3 is CASSQGGIALETQYF. The CDR3 coding sequence is TGTGCCAGCAGCCAAGGGGGGATAGCTTTGGAGACCCAGTACTTC.

Remarks on this clonotype: The conserved phenylalanine or tryptophan is not found at the CDR3 terminus, so this likely reflects a read error. The chain uses TRBV7-6 and TRBJ2-7, with 8 bases that match TRBD2. The CDR3 totals 14 residues. After removal of 5 bases from V and 2 bases from J, the junction contained 5 bases not matched to a gene. Germline V gene sequence: CDR1 SGHVS, CDR2 FNYEAQ. The CDR3 DNA is TGTGCCAGCAGCCCTACGGGGGGGGCCTACGAGCAGTACTTA. As protein: CASSPTGGAYEQYL.

This clonotype was found a few times. The chain recombines TRBV11-2 with TRBJ2-5, with 9 bases lining up with TRBD1. Germline trimming cut 5 bases from V and 4 bases from J; bases unmatched to any gene: 17. Germline CDR1 SGHAT, CDR2 FQNNGV. This CDR3 is 18 amino acids long. CDR3 protein: CASSPTSLGTGYRETQYF. The CDR3 nucleotides are TGTGCCAGCAGCCCCACGTCGTTAGGGACAGGGTATCGAGAGACCCAGTACTTC. Supplemented by reference TRBV11-2 and TRBJ2-5, the full variable domain reads EAGVAQSPRYKIIEKRQSVAFWCNPISGHATLYWYQQILGQGPKLLIQFQNNGVVDDSQLPKDRFSAERLKGVDSTLKIQPAKLEDSAVYLCASSPTSLGTGYRETQYFGPGTRLLVL.